Shown below are 29 T cell receptor beta chains from a single sample sequenced in a study of CD8+CD57+ T cells in acquired aplastic anemia (dated by TCRdb to the late 2010s). The patients picked for sequencing were ones in whom flow cytometry had shown an expansion of CD8+CD57+ cells. Sequenced on an Illumina HiSeq 2000. TCR beta VDJ combination and CDR3 sequence profiling used genomic DNA as the template. TCRdb reran the public reads through fastp at Q25 and MiXCR, keeping productive beta chains. When rows share a CDR3 protein, they turn into one entry using the most common DNA and genes. Here the sample has hundreds of thousands of distinct CDR3 sequences; approximately 60% occur a single time. The ten largest clonotypes hold 1% to 1.5% of the sample. Sample: sorted CD4+, CD8+, or CD8+CD57+ T cells (not recorded which) from PBMCs. The receptors come from a human donor with aplastic anemia.

The rearrangement uses TRBV7-3 and TRBJ1-2; D uncertain. In germline, CDR1 is SGHTA, CDR2 FQGTGA. The CDR3 loop spans 14 amino acids. V lost 0 bases to trimming and J lost 3 bases, with 8 bases between them. The CDR3 nucleotides read TGTGCCAGCAGCTTAACCCCGGGCGACTATGGCTACACCTTC. Amino acids: CASSLTPGDYGYTF.

This chain uses TRBV7-6 with TRBJ1-1, with no clear D. Germline CDR1 is SGHVS and CDR2 is FNYEAQ. This CDR3 has 14 amino acids. Trimming shortened V by 3 bases and J by 3 bases, and 11 bases separated the two germline ends. The CDR3 loop reads CASSLEVGDTEAFF. The CDR3, as DNA: TGTGCCAGCAGCTTGGAGGTCGGGGACACTGAAGCTTTCTTT.

This clonotype was recorded at least ten times. The rearrangement joins TRBV4-1 to TRBJ2-7, with 7 positions matching TRBD2. Germline-derived CDR1 and CDR2 are MGHRA and YSYEKL. The CDR3 extends over 14 amino acids. With V trimmed by 3 bases and J by 7 bases, 9 bases remained unmatched. CDR3 residues: CASSQGGSRWEQYF. The DNA for the CDR3 is TGCGCCAGCAGCCAGGGGGGGTCCCGCTGGGAGCAGTACTTC.

This clonotype appeared many times. This chain uses TRBV19 with TRBJ1-1; D possibly corresponds to TRBD1 (6 bases). CDR3 size: 14 residues. The V gene's germline CDR1 is LNHDA and CDR2 SQIVND (reference sequence). V lost 10 bases and J lost 3, with 18 bases in between. The CDR3 reads CATIRTDSYTEAFF. The CDR3, as DNA: TGTGCCACCATTCGGACGGACAGTTACACTGAAGCTTTCTTT.

The chain is built from TRBV20-1 and TRBJ2-5; 9 bases align to TRBD2. The CDR3 consists of 13 residues. The germline V gene has CDR1 DFQATT and CDR2 SNEGSKA (reference sequence). V shed 4 bases and J 5 bases; nucleotides not matched to a gene: 5. This chain's CDR3 is CSAKPSGVETQYF. CDR3 DNA: TGCAGTGCTAAGCCTAGCGGGGTGGAGACCCAGTACTTC.

The chain is built from TRBV9 and TRBJ1-1; 9 bases align to TRBD1. Germline V CDR1 and CDR2: SGDLS, YYNGEE. V shed 0 bases, J shed 2 bases, and the junction held 5 bases outside the gene matches. The CDR3 extends over 16 amino acids. The CDR3 DNA sequence: TGTGCCAGCAGCGTAGCGCCACAGGGGGCAAACACTGAAGCTTTCTTT. As protein: CASSVAPQGANTEAFF.

The chain joins TRBV29-1 to TRBJ2-2; D perhaps matches TRBD2 (5 bases). V gave up 4 bases and J gave up 4 bases, with 10 bases separating them. The CDR3 extends over 13 amino acids. In germline, CDR1 is SQVTM, CDR2 ANQGSEA. The CDR3 DNA is TGCAGCGTTGGGATACTAGGCACCGGGGAGCTGTTTTTT. Translation: CSVGILGTGELFF.

This clonotype was counted ten times or more. The chain joins TRBV6-1 to TRBJ2-7; possible D gene TRBD1, 6 bases. This CDR3 has 15 amino acids. CDR1 and CDR2 (germline): MNHNS, SASEGT. V was cut by 7 bases and J by 0 bases, with 16 bases left in between. The CDR3 spells CASKMDRRSSYEQYF. The CDR3 bases are TGTGCCAGCAAGATGGACAGAAGAAGCTCCTACGAGCAGTACTTC.

This clonotype was detected only once. This chain joins TRBV6-1 and TRBJ2-7; the D gene could be TRBD1 or TRBD2 (5 bases each). Germline V CDR1 and CDR2: MNHNS, SASEGT. This CDR3 has 13 residues. The germline V and J ends were trimmed by 8 bases and 3 bases, with 14 bases remaining between them. The CDR3 DNA sequence: TGTGCCAGCCGTCGGGACCGACTCTACGAGCAGTACTTC. This gives the protein CASRRDRLYEQYF.

This clonotype has ten or more counts. The gene calls are TRBV12-3 or TRBV12-4 and TRBJ2-1; D call uncertain. The CDR3 extends over 11 amino acids. V was pared by 3 bases and J by 7 bases, with 4 bases between. The CDR3 DNA reads TGTGCCAGCAGTTTTATGAATGAGCAGTTCTTC. Its protein product is CASSFMNEQFF.

With respect to this clonotype: Relative to the germline gene, one junction end is altered; a read error may explain this. This chain connects TRBV7-2 to TRBJ2-5; 7 positions match TRBD2. The CDR3 totals 16 residues. CDR1 SGHTA and CDR2 FQGNSA come from the germline V gene. As DNA, the CDR3 is TGTGCCAACAGCTCCCTTAGCGGGTTCTTCCAAGAGACCCAGTACTTC. Amino acid sequence: CANSSLSGFFQETQYF.

About this clonotype: It may be a read error: a sequence one base away is much more abundant. The CDR3 end shows no conserved phenylalanine or tryptophan, and so a read error is likely. This chain links TRBV3-1 with TRBJ1-1, with D possibly being TRBD1 (6 bases). CDR3 length: 14 residues. V gave up 1 base and J gave up 6 bases, with 12 bases separating them. The germline gives CDR1 LGHDT, CDR2 YNNKEL (reference sequence). The CDR3 sequence: CASSQGTVISEAFL. The CDR3 nucleotides read TGTGCCAGCAGCCAAGGGACAGTCATATCTGAAGCTTTCCTT.

This clonotype occurred many times. The rearrangement joins TRBV15 to TRBJ1-1; possible D gene TRBD1, 5 bases. CDR3 length equals 14 residues. The germline V and J ends were trimmed by 5 bases and 3 bases, with 13 bases remaining between them. Germline V gene data show CDR1 as LNHNV and CDR2 as YYDKDF (reference sequence). The CDR3 here is CATSHSGGHTEAFF. Written as DNA, the CDR3 is TGTGCCACCAGCCATTCGGGGGGTCACACTGAAGCTTTCTTT.

This clonotype was seen a handful of times. The rearrangement joins TRBV20-1 to TRBJ1-6, with D possibly matching TRBD1 (5 bases). Germline CDR1 reads DFQATT; CDR2 reads SNEGSKA (reference sequence). V lost 3 bases to trimming and J lost 9 bases, with 15 bases between them. The CDR3 contains 14 residues. In DNA, the CDR3 is TGCAGTGCTAGGGGAGTACAGGAGGCTTCACCCCTCCACTTT. It yields the protein CSARGVQEASPLHF.

This chain links TRBV11-2 with TRBJ2-1; 7 bases are a match to TRBD2. CDR1 and CDR2 (germline): SGHAT, FQNNGV. This CDR3 is built from 15 residues. Losses at the gene ends were 7 bases for V and 7 bases for J; bases not matched to a gene: 13. The CDR3 loop is CASTPGQRGANEQFF. CDR3 coding DNA: TGTGCCAGCACTCCCGGTCAGCGGGGAGCGAATGAGCAGTTCTTC.

The rearrangement joins TRBV7-2 to TRBJ1-3; D ambiguous. V lost 5 bases and J lost 0, with 5 bases in between. This CDR3 comprises 13 residues. CDR1 is SGHTA, CDR2 FQGNSA, per germline. In DNA, the CDR3 is TGTGCCAGCAGCCCCTACTCTGGAAACACCATATATTTT. It translates to CASSPYSGNTIYF.

This clonotype turned up a few times. The chain combines TRBV7-8 with TRBJ2-3; D is unresolved. Trimming shortened V by 6 bases and J by 2 bases, and 12 bases separated the two germline ends. The CDR3 runs 14 residues. The germline V gene has CDR1 SGHVS and CDR2 FQNEAQ. CDR3 sequence (DNA): TGTGCCAGCAGTTCTCAATACCCCACAGATACGCAGTATTTT. This gives the protein CASSSQYPTDTQYF.

This clonotype was counted only a few times. The chain couples TRBV29-1 to TRBJ1-1; 10 bases line up with TRBD1. The CDR3 length is 13 residues. Germline V gene lookup returns CDR1 SQVTM and CDR2 ANQGSEA. Trimming at V came to 4 bases and at J to 5 bases, leaving 4 bases not matched to a gene. The CDR3 DNA reads as TGCAGCGTTGCGGGACAGGGGAGGACTGAAGCTTTCTTT. Residues: CSVAGQGRTEAFF.

CDR3 protein: CSASAGRGGTQYF. The CDR3 coding sequence is TGCAGTGCTAGTGCGGGACGCGGAGGGACCCAGTACTTC. J is TRBJ2-5 and V is TRBV20-1, with D possibly matching TRBD2 (6 bases). Germline CDR1 and CDR2: DFQATT and SNEGSKA (reference sequence). The V end was cut by 3 bases, the J end by 7 bases, with 15 bases between. The CDR3 spans 13 residues.

This clonotype has at least ten counts. This chain connects TRBV5-1 to TRBJ2-1; D unresolved. Germline CDR1 reads SGHRS; CDR2 reads YFSETQ. V lost 0 bases to trimming and J lost 7 bases, with 11 bases between them. The length of the CDR3 is 14 residues. The CDR3 spells CASSLVTDSNEQFF. For the CDR3, the DNA is TGCGCCAGCAGCTTGGTTACAGATTCTAATGAGCAGTTCTTC. The variable domain in full, completed from reference TRBV5-1 and TRBJ2-1, reads KAGVTQTPRYLIKTRGQQVTLSCSPISGHRSVSWYQQTPGQGLQFLFEYFSETQRNKGNFPGRFSGRQFSNSRSEMNVSTLELGDSALYLCASSLVTDSNEQFFGPGTRLTVL.

This clonotype was detected many times. V usage is TRBV12-3 or TRBV12-4 and J usage is TRBJ1-4; no definite D call. This CDR3 has 11 residues. Trimming shortened V by 6 bases and J by 7 bases, and 6 bases separated the two germline ends. Here the CDR3 reads CASSSGEKLFF. The CDR3 DNA is TGTGCCAGCAGCAGCGGTGAAAAACTGTTTTTT.

The gene calls are TRBV14 and TRBJ2-5; D unresolved. CDR3 length: 16 residues. V lost 4 bases, J lost 0 bases, and 15 bases lay in between. CDR1 and CDR2 from the germline V gene are SGHDN and FVKESK. CDR3 nucleotides: TGTGCCAGCAGCCCCTTTCTAGATTCGTACCAAGAGACCCAGTACTTC. Translation: CASSPFLDSYQETQYF.

This chain joins TRBV29-1 and TRBJ2-1; no reliable D call. The CDR3 runs 16 residues. The V end was cut by 6 bases, the J end by 6 bases, with 24 bases between. CDR1 and CDR2 from the germline V gene are SQVTM and ANQGSEA. This CDR3 reads CSVKKVPTVFGNEQFF. The CDR3 nucleotides read TGCAGCGTGAAAAAGGTACCGACCGTCTTTGGCAATGAGCAGTTCTTC.

The CDR3 is CASSFPTDTQYF. For the CDR3, the DNA is TGTGCCAGCAGTTTCCCCACAGATACGCAGTATTTT. This chain joins TRBV12-3 or TRBV12-4 and TRBJ2-3; D is unresolved. The CDR3 has 12 residues. Trimming removed 3 bases at V and 2 bases at J, with 3 bases between.

About this clonotype: A read error may produce the germline difference seen at one junction end. The genes are TRBV19 and TRBJ1-6; D may be TRBD1 (5 bases). Germline loops: CDR1 LNHDA, CDR2 SQIVND (reference sequence). The CDR3 runs 14 residues. The CDR3 sequence is CASMRGAGGSPLRF. For the CDR3, the DNA is TGTGCCAGTATGCGAGGTGCGGGGGGTTCACCCCTCCGCTTT.

This clonotype was observed a few times. V gene TRBV7-9 combines with J gene TRBJ2-7, with D maybe TRBD1 (5 bases). Trimming stripped 1 base from V and 3 bases from J, with 7 bases between. The CDR3 consists of 13 residues. Germline values: CDR1 SEHNR, CDR2 FQNEAQ (reference sequence). CDR3 amino acids: CASSLVDSYEQYF. Here the CDR3 DNA reads TGTGCCAGCAGCTTAGTCGACAGCTACGAGCAGTACTTC.

The chain combines TRBV20-1 with TRBJ2-7; D may be TRBD1 or TRBD2 (5 bases each). Trimming took 5 bases from V and 7 from J, leaving 12 bases between them. This CDR3 comprises 11 residues. CDR1 is DFQATT and CDR2 is SNEGSKA in the germline V gene (reference sequence). The CDR3 protein is CSAWGRGEQYF. The CDR3 nucleotides read TGCAGTGCTTGGGGGAGAGGTGAGCAGTACTTC.

The chain carries TRBV20-1 and TRBJ2-7; D not certain. Trimming left V 6 bases short and J 1 base short, with 7 bases between. The germline V gene encodes CDR1 DFQATT and CDR2 SNEGSKA (reference sequence). This CDR3 region has 11 residues. CDR3 sequence: CSAIISYEQYF. CDR3 nucleotide sequence: TGCAGTGCCATTATTTCCTACGAGCAGTACTTC.

This clonotype was recorded at least ten times. The gene calls are TRBV11-2 and TRBJ1-5, with D maybe TRBD1 (5 bases). The V end lost 0 bases, the J end lost 6 bases, and 9 bases lay between the germline ends. CDR1 SGHAT and CDR2 FQNNGV come from the germline V gene. This CDR3 spans 14 amino acids. CDR3: CASSLDVQAQPQHF. The CDR3 coding sequence is TGTGCCAGCAGCTTAGATGTACAGGCTCAGCCCCAGCATTTT.